This T cell receptor beta chain derives from a study of blood T cell repertoires in COVID-19 (dated by TCRdb to 2020 to 2022). Regarding the study in general: Collaborator samples came from the United States, Italy and Spain and covered acute and convalescent phases of COVID-19. The material from the prospective study consisted of cDNA or gDNA derived from T cells, B-cell-depleted T cells, or PBMCs. Subjects who had been exposed to COVID-19, were actively infected with it, or had recovered from it provided the deeply sampled blood TCRbeta repertoires that made up the dataset. The repertoires were released in a freely available public database meant as a resource for research on the immune response to SARS-CoV-2. The samples were drawn from two sources: the first 160 participants of the ongoing ImmuneRACE study, and about 1,300 subjects contributed by 6 global collaborators. Nearly every sample came with metadata listing a de-identified subject ID, COVID-19 status, age in years and sex. Where available, HLA class I and class II types were taken from metadata supplied by the sample provider and were not determined by assay-based typing.

In the prospective study, participants were about 18 to 90 years old, resided in approximately 22 geographic areas of the United States, and were enrolled through a virtual design. In the prospective study, participants were assigned to cohorts based on the clinical history participants reported in a screening survey and a study questionnaire. ImmuneRACE Cohort 3 recovered participants were defined by two consecutive negative NP/OP PCR tests, healthcare professional clearance, or symptom resolution. Each participant in the prospective study had whole blood, serum and a nasopharyngeal or oropharyngeal swab collected by mobile phlebotomists. Additional blood draws and questionnaires over an approximately two-month period could optionally be provided by prospective study participants. Blood samples from the prospective study were shipped frozen or at room temperature prior to DNA extraction. The research as a whole found: How much clinical and demographic metadata was included differed by source and by participant, and the metadata was provided uncurated.

The CDR3 holds 16 amino acids from the cysteine to the phenylalanine. Only the CDR3 part of the read is kept: 48 bases, read in frame from the first base. Looking up the germline V gene (reference sequence) yields CDR1 MNHEY and CDR2 SMNVEV. Ends trimmed: V by 6 bases, J by 2 bases; bases unmatched to a gene: 5. About this clone itself: Its recognized antigen is unknown. Nothing much larger sits one base from this clone, and base qualities are not available.

TCRbeta CDR3 regions were amplified from genomic DNA using the immunoSEQ Assay, a bias-controlled multiplex PCR. As for how the authors treated the data: Within the assay, amplification of reference gene primers was used to estimate how many nucleated cells each sample contained. To quantify the absolute abundance of each unique TCRbeta CDR3 rearrangement, sequence reads were collapsed and filtered. Productive Simpson clonality was computed per sample as the square root of Simpson's diversity index over productive rearrangements. The table comes from immuneACCESS by way of TCRdb, which keeps in-frame sequences with V and J called. Part of the clones is missing from these tables; in studies checked, under half for an unresolved V gene and the rest for unknown reasons. The V and J calls and clone size come from that table; D and trimming were worked out from the DNA. This sample holds fewer than 300,000 clones; 85% to 90% were observed only once. The ten most abundant clones make up roughly a sixth of the sample.

The receptor's source is a man younger than 35 who had recovered from COVID-19. Sample: PBMCs or T cells enriched from blood (not recorded which). The chain joins TRBV27 to TRBJ2-1; 12 junctional bases match TRBD2. This receptor carries the CDR3 CASRLGTSGPYNEQFF. The bases read TGTGCCAGCAGGCTGGGGACTAGCGGGCCCTACAATGAGCAGTTCTTC.